Listed below are T cell receptor beta chains from one sample, sequenced in a study of post-analysis software for immune sequencing data. TCRdb fed the PCR reads into MiXCR, producing one record per CDR3 protein. The sample has some 890,000 distinct CDR3 sequences, approximately 53% seen once. Sequencing was done on a sample of blood. The receptors shown here come from a girl aged 5-17 years with multiple sclerosis. CDR3s include the opening cysteine and the closing phenylalanine or tryptophan. D genes are given only for firm matches. Clone sizes are given selectively: once, few, many, or a class where the clone is expanded.

J gene,D gene,clone size,V gene,CDR3 DNA,CDR3 protein
TRBJ1-4,NA,NA,TRBV4-3,TGCGCCAGCAGCCGGAAGGCAGGGGCGGCCACTAATGAAAAACTGTTTTTT,CASSRKAGAATNEKLFF
TRBJ2-4,NA,NA,TRBV20-1,TGCAGTGCTGGGGGCGCCAAAAACATTCAGTACTTC,CSAGGAKNIQYF
TRBJ2-4,NA,few,TRBV15,TGTGCCACCAGCAGAGGGGATGGGGCGGCCAAAAACATTCAGTACTTC,CATSRGDGAAKNIQYF
TRBJ2-1,NA,NA,TRBV15,TGTGCCACCAGCAGGGCGGGTCCTAGAGGGTCCTACAATGAGCAGTTCTTC,CATSRAGPRGSYNEQFF
TRBJ2-5,TRBD1,NA,TRBV15,TGTGCCACCCGGCAGGACAGGGGACTGAAGTCGTCCCAAGAGACCCAGTACTTC,CATRQDRGLKSSQETQYF
TRBJ2-3,TRBD2,NA,TRBV5-5,TGTGCCAGCAGCTTTAACCACGGGAGGCCAGATACGCAGTATTTT,CASSFNHGRPDTQYF
TRBJ1-1,NA,NA,TRBV6-1,TGTGCCAGCAGTGAACTAGGCAGCACTGAAGCTTTCTTT,CASSELGSTEAFF
TRBJ2-1,NA,NA,TRBV20-1,TGCAGTGCTAGAGGATTGTCCGGACACAATGAGCAGTTCTTC,CSARGLSGHNEQFF
TRBJ2-7,TRBD2,NA,TRBV5-1,TGCGCCAGCAGCGGAGCGGGAGGGTGGTACGAGCAGTACTTC,CASSGAGGWYEQYF
TRBJ2-7,NA,few,TRBV29-1,TGCAGCGTTGATGGTGGGTGGGAGGACCCCTACGAGCAGTACTTC,CSVDGGWEDPYEQYF
TRBJ2-2,NA,NA,TRBV12-3/TRBV12-4,TGTGCCAGCAGTCCCCGTGGGAGAAACACCGGGGAGCTGTTTTTT,CASSPRGRNTGELFF
TRBJ2-1,NA,NA,TRBV19,TGTGCCAGTACCCCTATGTCGGGGGCCTACAATGAGCAGTTCTTC,CASTPMSGAYNEQFF
TRBJ1-2,TRBD1,NA,TRBV6-5,TGTGCCAGCAGTTTCCGACAGGGAAGCTATGGCTACACCTTC,CASSFRQGSYGYTF
TRBJ1-2,NA,few,TRBV25-1,TGTGCCAGCAGTGATCCCAGGGACTATGGCTACACCTTC,CASSDPRDYGYTF
TRBJ2-7,NA,few,TRBV7-2,TGTGCCAGCAGCTTAACGGGGCACGAGCAGTACTTC,CASSLTGHEQYF
TRBJ1-2,NA,NA,TRBV7-2,TGTGCCAGCAGCTTAGCTTCGCAGGGCGGCTATGGCTACACCTTC,CASSLASQGGYGYTF
TRBJ2-6,TRBD1,NA,TRBV7-9,TGTGCCGGGGGGACAGGGAGCTCTGGGGCCAACGTCCTGACTTTC,CAGGTGSSGANVLTF
TRBJ2-5,TRBD1,NA,TRBV5-1,TGCGCCAGCAGGGGCACAGGGGTCCAAGAGACCCAGTACTTC,CASRGTGVQETQYF
TRBJ1-1,NA,NA,TRBV7-9,TGTGCCAGCAGCTTACTGTCTGTGGACACTGAAGCTTTCTTT,CASSLLSVDTEAFF
TRBJ1-1,NA,NA,TRBV6-4,TGTGCCAGCAGGACTGTGGAGACGAACACTGAAGCTTTCTTT,CASRTVETNTEAFF
TRBJ2-1,TRBD2,NA,TRBV29-1,TGCAGCGTTCGGGCGGGAGGGCCTAATGAGCAGTTCTTC,CSVRAGGPNEQFF
TRBJ1-6,TRBD1,NA,TRBV6-5,TGTGCCAGCAGCCTTATGGACAGGGATAATTCACCCCTCCACTTT,CASSLMDRDNSPLHF
TRBJ2-7,NA,few,TRBV12-3/TRBV12-4,TGTGCCAGCAGTTTATTTCGAGAAGAGCAGTACTTC,CASSLFREEQYF